This T cell receptor beta chain was recorded in a study of T cell responses to AZD1222 COVID-19 vaccine. Some clones are missing from TCRdb's copy, which holds only in-frame ones; the method was immunoSEQ multiplex PCR. The repertoire includes 180,000 or so clones, around 90% of them detected once, and 1.5% to 2% sits in the top ten. The CDR3 has 13 amino acids. The germline CDR1 and CDR2 sequences are MNHEY and SVGEGT. Trimming removed 5 bases at V and 4 bases at J, with 12 bases between. The chain couples TRBV6-2 or TRBV6-3 to TRBJ2-7, with D perhaps matching TRBD2 (6 bases). Sequences were derived from peripheral blood, sampled on day 0 of AZD1222 vaccination. The sequence came from an adult in good health. The chain's CDR3 is CASSLRDFYEQYF. The CDR3 DNA reads as TGTGCCAGCAGTCTCCGGGACTTTTACGAGCAGTACTTC.